The 24 T cell receptor beta chains below come from one sample, sequenced in a study of cytomegalovirus exposure and HLA in healthy donors. Primers: 60 Vbeta forward and 13 Jbeta reverse. The table came from immunoSEQ multiplex PCR; TCRdb's copy has only in-frame clones and leaves some out. Of some 250,000 clones listed, roughly 80% were seen once; the top ten hold 5% to 6.5%. Sequenced: PBMCs. The source is a woman aged 40 to 55 in good health and CMV-seropositive.

The chain uses TRBV18 and TRBJ1-2; no firm D call. Per the germline V gene, CDR1 is KGHSH and CDR2 is LQKENI. V was pared by 3 bases and J by 8 bases, with 10 bases between. The CDR3 sequence is 12 residues long. The CDR3 loop reads CASSPGVEGYTF. DNA for the CDR3: TGTGCCAGCTCACCGGGAGTAGAAGGCTACACCTTC.

V and J are TRBV13 and TRBJ2-2, with 8 nucleotides matching TRBD2. Germline V gene sequence: CDR1 PRHDT, CDR2 FYEKMQ (reference sequence). CDR3 size: 14 residues. The V and J ends lost 1 base and 8 bases, in that order; junction bases with no gene match: 3. The CDR3 protein is CASSLAGGPGELFF. The CDR3 DNA follows: TGTGCCAGCAGCTTAGCGGGAGGGCCGGGGGAGCTGTTTTTT.

V and J are TRBV5-6 and TRBJ2-7, with D possibly matching TRBD2 (6 bases). Trimming stripped 6 bases from V and 4 bases from J, with 11 bases between. CDR3 length equals 12 residues. Per the germline V gene, CDR1 is SGHDT and CDR2 is YYEEEE. CDR3 region: CASKRRGYEQYF. The DNA of the CDR3 is TGTGCCAGCAAAAGGAGGGGTTACGAGCAGTACTTC.

V is TRBV18 and J is TRBJ2-7, with D possibly matching TRBD1 (6 bases). Trimming took off 3 bases at V and 5 bases at J, with 11 bases between the two ends. The germline gives CDR1 KGHSH, CDR2 LQKENI. The CDR3 contains 13 residues. CDR3 DNA: TGTGCCAGCTCACCCCTTCGGACAGACGAGCAGTACTTC. Protein sequence: CASSPLRTDEQYF.

The chain has TRBV5-1 and TRBJ2-2; 8 bases map to TRBD2. The CDR3 totals 15 residues. CDR1 is SGHRS and CDR2 is YFSETQ in the germline V gene. J gave up 4 bases and V 2 bases, and 4 bases lay outside the gene matches. CDR3 in amino acids: CASSFVRGGTGELFF. Here the CDR3 DNA reads TGCGCCAGCAGCTTCGTACGGGGGGGCACCGGGGAGCTGTTTTTT.

This CDR3 reads CASSYRTGVNYGYTF. In nucleotides, the CDR3 is TGTGCCAGCAGCTACCGGACGGGGGTTAACTATGGCTACACCTTC. The gene calls are TRBV9 and TRBJ1-2; D is possibly TRBD1 (5 bases). V was clipped by 4 bases and J by 1 base, with 14 bases between them. The CDR3 consists of 15 residues. Germline CDR1 reads SGDLS; CDR2 reads YYNGEE.

The chain recombines TRBV5-4 with TRBJ1-6; D gene unclear. Trimming removed 5 bases from V and 4 bases from J, with 16 bases in between. Germline CDR1 SGHNT, CDR2 YYREEE (reference sequence). The CDR3 loop spans 16 amino acids. The CDR3: CASSRPSGLYNSPLHF. In DNA form, the CDR3 reads TGTGCCAGCAGTCGGCCCTCGGGATTGTATAATTCACCCCTCCACTTT. Supplemented by reference TRBV5-4 and TRBJ1-6, the full variable domain reads ETGVTQSPTHLIKTRGQQVTLRCSSQSGHNTVSWYQQALGQGPQFIFQYYREEENGRGNFPPRFSGLQFPNYSSELNVNALELDDSALYLCASSRPSGLYNSPLHFGNGTRLTVT.

This chain uses TRBV15 with TRBJ1-2, with D perhaps TRBD1 (6 bases). Germline-derived CDR1 and CDR2 are LNHNV and YYDKDF (reference sequence). Trimming took 1 base from V and 5 from J, leaving 14 bases between them. The length of the CDR3 is 15 residues. The chain's CDR3 is CATSRARGIGYGYTF. The CDR3 DNA sequence: TGTGCCACCAGCAGAGCGAGGGGGATTGGGTATGGCTACACCTTC.

The chain joins TRBV2 to TRBJ2-3; the match to TRBD2 covers 9 bases. The CDR3 extends over 16 amino acids. Germline assignment: CDR1 SNHLY and CDR2 FYNNEI. Losses at the gene ends were 8 bases for V and 5 bases for J; bases not matched to a gene: 14. The CDR3 sequence: CASGTGRRGGEDTQYF. CDR3 sequence (DNA): TGTGCCAGCGGAACCGGGAGGCGCGGGGGGGAAGATACGCAGTATTTT.

This clone was seen a handful of times. The genes are TRBV29-1 and TRBJ1-1; 7 bases align to TRBD1. With 4 bases clipped from V and 1 base from J, the junction kept 3 bases outside the gene matches. Germline assignment: CDR1 SQVTM and CDR2 ANQGSEA. The CDR3 is made up of 13 amino acids. The CDR3 region has the DNA TGCAGCGTTGGACAGGGCCCGAACACTGAAGCTTTCTTT. Translation gives CSVGQGPNTEAFF.

V usage is TRBV9 and J usage is TRBJ2-5; the match to TRBD1 covers 7 bases. CDR1 and CDR2 (germline): SGDLS, YYNGEE. This CDR3 comprises 14 residues. The trim removed 3 bases at V and 5 bases at J, leaving 7 bases unmatched. The CDR3 loop reads CASSATGSEETQYF. The CDR3, as DNA: TGTGCCAGCAGCGCGACAGGGAGTGAGGAGACCCAGTACTTC.

In DNA, the CDR3 is TGCAGCGTTGGGGCTAGCGGGGACCGGTCCCAGTACTTC. Its translation is CSVGASGDRSQYF. This sequence joins TRBV29-1 and TRBJ2-5, with 9 bases lining up with TRBD2. J lost 9 bases, V lost 4 bases, and 9 bases had no gene match. From germline, CDR1 is SQVTM and CDR2 ANQGSEA. This CDR3 comprises 13 residues.

This clone has just a few counts. The DNA for the CDR3 is TGTGCCAGCAGCACAGCTTCCTCCTATAATTCACCCCTCCACTTT. Residues: CASSTASSYNSPLHF. This chain uses TRBV7-3 with TRBJ1-6; unclear D gene. CDR3 length: 15 amino acids. Germline assignment: CDR1 SGHTA and CDR2 FQGTGA. Trimming cost V 5 bases and J 0 bases, with 8 bases left between them.

This clone came up a few times. The chain carries TRBV5-5 and TRBJ1-3; a weak D match, TRBD1 (5 bases). The CDR3 is 16 residues long. Germline V gene sequence: CDR1 SGHKS, CDR2 YYEKEE (reference sequence). V lost 0 bases and J 0 bases, leaving 10 bases between the germline ends. For the CDR3, the DNA is TGTGCCAGCAGCTTGGCCGGAGGGGCCTCTGGAAACACCATATATTTT. Translation gives CASSLAGGASGNTIYF.

The chain is built from TRBV6-1 and TRBJ2-1, with 7 bases identical to TRBD2. Germline values: CDR1 MNHNS, CDR2 SASEGT. V lost 4 bases to trimming and J lost 4 bases; unmatched junction nucleotides: 4. CDR3 length equals 14 residues. The CDR3 loop reads CASSAGTTYNEQFF. The CDR3 DNA is TGTGCCAGCAGTGCCGGGACTACTTACAATGAGCAGTTCTTC.

This chain uses TRBV11-3 with TRBJ2-3, with 10 bases matching TRBD2. Germline CDR1 is SGHNT and CDR2 is YENEEA. The CDR3 covers 19 residues. V dropped 0 bases and J dropped 2; count of bases not matched to a gene: 11. The CDR3, as DNA: TGTGCCAGCAGCTTAGATCGACCGACTAGCGGGTACTTCACAGATACGCAGTATTTT. Translated, it gives CASSLDRPTSGYFTDTQYF.

J is TRBJ1-2 and V is TRBV15; no definite D call. CDR1 and CDR2 from the germline V gene are LNHNV and YYDKDF (reference sequence). V shed 3 bases and J shed 4 bases, with 18 bases lying between them. This CDR3 is 16 amino acids long. CDR3 sequence reads: CATSRPGSSISYGYTF. The CDR3, as DNA: TGTGCCACCAGCAGGCCCGGGAGCTCAATCAGCTATGGCTACACCTTC.

This rearrangement joins TRBV27 to TRBJ1-5; D is possibly TRBD1 (5 bases). Germline V lookup: CDR1 MNHEY, CDR2 SMNVEV (reference sequence). V shed 3 bases and J shed 7 bases, with 10 bases lying between them. This CDR3 comprises 13 residues. This CDR3 reads CASSFGRVQPQHF. The CDR3 DNA sequence: TGTGCCAGCAGTTTCGGCAGGGTGCAGCCCCAGCATTTT.

The gene calls are TRBV11-3 and TRBJ2-7, with 7 bases lining up with TRBD1. Looked up from germline, CDR1 is SGHNT and CDR2 is YENEEA. This CDR3 is 13 amino acids long. The junction had 4 bases not matched to a gene; V was cut back by 6 bases and J by 2 bases. The CDR3 spells CASSSGTAYEQYF. DNA for the CDR3: TGTGCCAGCAGTTCCGGGACAGCCTACGAGCAGTACTTC.

As concerns this clone: One end of the junction fails to match germline, which may point to a read error. This chain joins TRBV30 and TRBJ2-7; D possibly corresponds to TRBD2 (5 bases). This CDR3 is 13 amino acids long. Germline V gene data show CDR1 as GTSNPN and CDR2 as SVGIG (reference sequence). The CDR3 DNA follows: TGTGCCAGGAGGCTACAGAGCTCCTACGAGCAGTACTTC. Protein product: CARRLQSSYEQYF.

J is TRBJ2-2 and V is TRBV5-1; D is perhaps TRBD2 (5 bases). The CDR3 sequence is 15 residues long. CDR1 and CDR2 (germline): SGHRS, YFSETQ. Between the trimmed V and J ends, which lost 4 bases and 0 bases, there was a span of 10 bases. The CDR3 protein is CASSNREANTGELFF. The CDR3, as DNA: TGCGCCAGCAGCAACCGGGAAGCGAACACCGGGGAGCTGTTTTTT.

The chain's CDR3 is CASSADRVRETQYF. CDR3 DNA sequence: TGCGCCAGCAGCGCAGACAGGGTACGGGAGACCCAGTACTTC. The chain is built from TRBV4-3 and TRBJ2-5, with 7 bases identical to TRBD1. Trimming removed 5 bases from V and 5 bases from J; junction bases left unmatched: 8. Germline values: CDR1 LGHNA, CDR2 YSLEER. The CDR3 contains 14 residues.

The V gene is TRBV7-2, the J gene TRBJ2-5; D uncertain. Germline assignment: CDR1 SGHTA and CDR2 FQGNSA. Trimming took off 5 bases at V and 5 bases at J, with 12 bases between the two ends. This CDR3 has 13 amino acids. CDR3 sequence (DNA): TGTGCCAGCAGCCCATCTCCGGTGGAGACCCAGTACTTC. Its protein product is CASSPSPVETQYF.

A single count supports this clone. V usage is TRBV19 and J usage is TRBJ2-5; TRBD2 matches at 7 bases. CDR1 and CDR2 (germline): LNHDA, SQIVND (reference sequence). CDR3 length: 15 residues. Germline trimming cut 4 bases from V and 2 bases from J; bases unmatched to any gene: 7. The CDR3 reads CASSTSGATQETQYF. The DNA of the CDR3 is TGTGCCAGTAGTACCAGCGGGGCAACTCAAGAGACCCAGTACTTC.